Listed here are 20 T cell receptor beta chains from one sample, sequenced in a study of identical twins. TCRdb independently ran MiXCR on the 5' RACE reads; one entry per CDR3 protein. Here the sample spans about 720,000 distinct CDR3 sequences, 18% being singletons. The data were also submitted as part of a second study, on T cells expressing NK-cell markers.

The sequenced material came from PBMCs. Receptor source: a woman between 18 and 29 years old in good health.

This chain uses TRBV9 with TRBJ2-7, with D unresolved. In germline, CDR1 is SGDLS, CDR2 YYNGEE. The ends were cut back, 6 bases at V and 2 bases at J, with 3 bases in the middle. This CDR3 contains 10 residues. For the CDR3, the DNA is TGTGCCAGCACCGCCTACGAGCAGTACTTC. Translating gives CASTAYEQYF.

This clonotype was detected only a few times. In DNA, the CDR3 is TGTGCCAGCAGCTGGACTAGGACAGATACGCAGTATTTT. It is translated as CASSWTRTDTQYF. The chain links TRBV7-8 to TRBJ2-3, with 7 bases identical to TRBD2. From germline, CDR1 is SGHVS and CDR2 FQNEAQ. Trimming took 4 bases from V and 3 from J; bases not matched to a gene: 1. This CDR3 spans 13 amino acids.

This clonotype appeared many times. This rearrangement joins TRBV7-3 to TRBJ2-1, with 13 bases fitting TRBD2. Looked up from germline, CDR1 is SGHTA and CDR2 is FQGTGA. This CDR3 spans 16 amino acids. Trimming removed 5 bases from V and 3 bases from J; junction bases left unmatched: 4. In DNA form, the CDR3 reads TGTGCCAGCAGCATCACTAGCGGGGGGGGCTACAATGAGCAGTTCTTC. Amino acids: CASSITSGGGYNEQFF.

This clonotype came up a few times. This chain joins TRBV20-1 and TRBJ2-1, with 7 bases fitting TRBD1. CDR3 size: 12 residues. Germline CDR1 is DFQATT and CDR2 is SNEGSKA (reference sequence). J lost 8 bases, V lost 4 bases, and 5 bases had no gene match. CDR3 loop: CSAKDRADEQFF. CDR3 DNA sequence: TGCAGTGCTAAAGACAGGGCTGATGAGCAGTTCTTC.

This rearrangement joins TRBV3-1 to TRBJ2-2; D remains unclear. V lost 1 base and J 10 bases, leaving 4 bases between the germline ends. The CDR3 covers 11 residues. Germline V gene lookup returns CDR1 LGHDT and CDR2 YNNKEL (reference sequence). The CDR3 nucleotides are TGTGCCAGCAGCCAAGGGGCGGAGCTGTTTTTT. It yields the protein CASSQGAELFF.

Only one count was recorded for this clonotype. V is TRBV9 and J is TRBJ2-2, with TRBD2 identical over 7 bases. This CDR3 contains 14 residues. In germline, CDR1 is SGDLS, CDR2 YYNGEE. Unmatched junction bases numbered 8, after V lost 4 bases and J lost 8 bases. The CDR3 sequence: CASSPTGGGGELFF. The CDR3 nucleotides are TGTGCCAGCAGCCCCACGGGGGGTGGAGGGGAGCTGTTTTTT. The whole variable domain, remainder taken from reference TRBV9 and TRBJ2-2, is DSGVTQTPKHLITATGQRVTLRCSPRSGDLSVYWYQQSLDQGLQFLIQYYNGEERAKGNILERFSAQQFPDLHSELNLSSLELGDSALYFCASSPTGGGGELFFGEGSRLTVL.

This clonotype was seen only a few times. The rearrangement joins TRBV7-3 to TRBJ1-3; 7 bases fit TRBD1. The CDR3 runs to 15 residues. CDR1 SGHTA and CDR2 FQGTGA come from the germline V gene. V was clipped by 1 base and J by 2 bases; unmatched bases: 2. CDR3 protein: CASSLRGGAGNTIYF. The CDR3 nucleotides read TGTGCCAGCAGCTTAAGAGGGGGCGCTGGAAACACCATATATTTT.

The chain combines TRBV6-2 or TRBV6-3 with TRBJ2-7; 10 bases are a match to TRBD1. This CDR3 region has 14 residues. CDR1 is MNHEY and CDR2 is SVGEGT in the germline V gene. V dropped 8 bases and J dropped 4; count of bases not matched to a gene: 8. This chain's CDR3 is CASGAGTGDYEQYF. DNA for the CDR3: TGTGCCAGCGGGGCCGGGACAGGGGATTACGAGCAGTACTTC.

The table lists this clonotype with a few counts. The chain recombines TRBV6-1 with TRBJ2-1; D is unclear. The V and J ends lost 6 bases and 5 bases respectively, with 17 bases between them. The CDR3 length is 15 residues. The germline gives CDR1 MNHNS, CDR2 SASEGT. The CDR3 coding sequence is TGTGCCAGCAGCCTTAACGCGGATAGCAACAATGAGCAGTTCTTC. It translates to CASSLNADSNNEQFF.

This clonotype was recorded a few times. Here the CDR3 DNA reads TGTGCCAGCAGTCGGGCCTGGAGCGCGAACTCCTACGAGCAGTACTTC. Residues: CASSRAWSANSYEQYF. The chain employs TRBV6-2 or TRBV6-3 and TRBJ2-7; D not certain. The CDR3 consists of 16 residues. Germline values: CDR1 MNHEY, CDR2 SVGEGT. V lost 5 bases and J 0 bases, leaving 17 bases between the germline ends.

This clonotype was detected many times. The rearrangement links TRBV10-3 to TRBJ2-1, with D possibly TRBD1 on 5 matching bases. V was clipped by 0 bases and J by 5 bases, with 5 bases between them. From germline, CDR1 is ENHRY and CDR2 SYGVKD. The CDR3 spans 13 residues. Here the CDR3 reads CAISESGHNEQFF. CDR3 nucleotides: TGTGCCATCAGTGAGTCGGGGCACAATGAGCAGTTCTTC.

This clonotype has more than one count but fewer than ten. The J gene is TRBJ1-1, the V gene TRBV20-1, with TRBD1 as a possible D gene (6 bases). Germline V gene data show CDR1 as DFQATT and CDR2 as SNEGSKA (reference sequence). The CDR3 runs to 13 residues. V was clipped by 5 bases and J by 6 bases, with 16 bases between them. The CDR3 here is CSAGGGGIAEAFF. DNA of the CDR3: TGCAGTGCTGGAGGGGGGGGTATCGCTGAAGCTTTCTTT.

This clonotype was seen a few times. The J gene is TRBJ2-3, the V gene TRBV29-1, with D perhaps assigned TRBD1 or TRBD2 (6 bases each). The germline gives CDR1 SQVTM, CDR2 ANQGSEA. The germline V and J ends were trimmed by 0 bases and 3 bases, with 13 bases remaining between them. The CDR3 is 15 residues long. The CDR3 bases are TGCAGCGTTGAAGATTCCGGGGGCCGGACAGATACGCAGTATTTT. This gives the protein CSVEDSGGRTDTQYF.

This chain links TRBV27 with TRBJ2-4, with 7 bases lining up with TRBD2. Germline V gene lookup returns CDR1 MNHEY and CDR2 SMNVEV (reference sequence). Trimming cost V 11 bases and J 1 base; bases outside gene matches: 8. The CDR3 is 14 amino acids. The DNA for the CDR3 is TGTGCCTCGGGGGGTAAGGAGGCCAAAAACATTCAGTACTTC. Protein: CASGGKEAKNIQYF.

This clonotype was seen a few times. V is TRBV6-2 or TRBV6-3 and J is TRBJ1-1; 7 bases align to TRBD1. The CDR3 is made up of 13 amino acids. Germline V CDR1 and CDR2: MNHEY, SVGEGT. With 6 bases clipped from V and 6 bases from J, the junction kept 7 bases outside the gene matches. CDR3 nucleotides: TGTGCCAGCAGCCCCCGACAGGGTGCTGAAGCTTTCTTT. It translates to CASSPRQGAEAFF.

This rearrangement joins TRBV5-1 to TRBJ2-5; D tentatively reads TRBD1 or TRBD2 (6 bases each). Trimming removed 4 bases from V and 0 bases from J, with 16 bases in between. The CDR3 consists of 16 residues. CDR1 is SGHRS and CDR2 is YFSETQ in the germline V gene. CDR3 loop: CASSPGGRTDQETQYF. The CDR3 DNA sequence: TGCGCCAGCAGCCCCGGAGGGCGGACAGACCAAGAGACCCAGTACTTC.

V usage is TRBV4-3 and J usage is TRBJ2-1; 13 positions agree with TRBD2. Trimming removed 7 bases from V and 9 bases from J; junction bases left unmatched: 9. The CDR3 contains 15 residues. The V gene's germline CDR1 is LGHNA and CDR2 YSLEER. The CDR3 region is CASTWGTSGTGEQFF. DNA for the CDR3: TGCGCCAGCACCTGGGGGACTAGCGGGACTGGTGAGCAGTTCTTC.

This chain's CDR3 is CASTSGTGYNGELFF. The CDR3 bases are TGTGCCAGCACCTCAGGGACAGGGTATAACGGGGAGCTGTTTTTT. The rearrangement joins TRBV12-3 or TRBV12-4 to TRBJ2-2, with 9 bases aligning to TRBD1. There are 15 residues in the CDR3. The junction had 10 bases not matched to a gene; V was cut back by 7 bases and J by 7 bases.

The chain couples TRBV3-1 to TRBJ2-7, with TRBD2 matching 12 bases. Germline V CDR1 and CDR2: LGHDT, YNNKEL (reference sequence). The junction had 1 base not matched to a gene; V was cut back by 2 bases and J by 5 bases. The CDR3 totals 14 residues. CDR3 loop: CASSQRTSGDEQYF. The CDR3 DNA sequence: TGTGCCAGCAGCCAACGGACTAGCGGGGACGAGCAGTACTTC.

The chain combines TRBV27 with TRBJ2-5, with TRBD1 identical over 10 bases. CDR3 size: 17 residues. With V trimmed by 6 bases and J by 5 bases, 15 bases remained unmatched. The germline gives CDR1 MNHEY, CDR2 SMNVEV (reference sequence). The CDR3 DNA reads TGTGCCAGCAGCCTTCTTTCCGGGACAGGGGTTAGGGAGACCCAGTACTTC. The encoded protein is CASSLLSGTGVRETQYF.